This T cell receptor (beta chain) emerged from a study of response to subunit inactivated influenza vaccine. Via MiXCR, TCRdb re-called the RT-PCR reads, giving one row per CDR3 protein. Here the sample spans some 480,000 distinct CDR3 sequences, approximately 11% being singletons. This clonotype was seen at least ten times. The antigen remains undetermined. Broader study findings: The authors proposed limited new T cell recruitment per seasonal influenza vaccination.

V dropped 7 bases and J dropped 2; count of bases not matched to a gene: 6. Germline V lookup: CDR1 MNHNS, CDR2 SASEGT. The length of the CDR3 is 16 residues. The sequenced sample was PBMCs from blood, obtained roughly 45 days after vaccination. This sequence was found in a man aged 45-60 years who received an inactivated influenza vaccine. The chain is built from TRBV6-1 and TRBJ2-7, with 15 positions matching TRBD2. The CDR3 DNA reads as TGTGCCAGCAAACCGGGACTAGCGGGAGGAACCTACGAGCAGTACTTC. The encoded protein is CASKPGLAGGTYEQYF.